This TCR beta chain was captured by sequencing in a study of vaccination and CD4 T cells after COVID-19. The V gene's germline CDR1 is MNHEY and CDR2 SVGAGI. The J segment lost 7 bases and the V segment lost 2 bases, leaving 2 bases of the junction unmatched. The CDR3 has 13 amino acids. Described time point: late sampling 161 to 241 days after vaccination in a few convalescent patients. Treatment in this sample: roughly 10-day PBMC culture with coronavirus spike peptide pools or control peptides (ViraFEST assay). This clonotype was seen at least ten times. Its antigen is undetermined. Study-wide results and limits: Researchers report that 304 of 307 vaccine-specific clones in convalescent patients proved spike mono-reactive.

The Oncomine TCR Beta short-read assay generated sequence data from the DNA of cultured CD4+ T cells. TCRdb reprocessed the PCR reads with MiXCR, giving one entry per CDR3 protein. The sample has approximately 20,000 distinct CDR3 sequences, roughly 50% seen once. This clonotype was obtained from a human donor who had recovered from COVID-19. The chain combines TRBV6-5 with TRBJ1-5; 7 bases are a match to TRBD1. The sample was CD4+ T cells from blood, cultured in vitro, taken about 7 months after SARS-CoV-2 vaccination. The CDR3 DNA follows: TGTGCCAGCAGTTACAGGGGGCTCCAGCCCCAGCATTTT. This sequence encodes CASSYRGLQPQHF.